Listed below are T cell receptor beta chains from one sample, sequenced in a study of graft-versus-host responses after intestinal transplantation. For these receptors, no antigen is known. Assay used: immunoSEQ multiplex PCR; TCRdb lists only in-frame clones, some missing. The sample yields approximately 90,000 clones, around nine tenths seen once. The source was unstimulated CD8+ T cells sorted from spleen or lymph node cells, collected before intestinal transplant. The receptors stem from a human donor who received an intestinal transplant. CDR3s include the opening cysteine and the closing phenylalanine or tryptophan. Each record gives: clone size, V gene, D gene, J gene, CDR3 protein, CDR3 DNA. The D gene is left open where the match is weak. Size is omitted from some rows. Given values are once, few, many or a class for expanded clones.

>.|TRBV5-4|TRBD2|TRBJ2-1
CASSGGLAGGLSSYNEQFF
TGTGCCAGCAGCGGTGGACTAGCGGGAGGCTTAAGCTCCTACAATGAGCAGTTCTTC
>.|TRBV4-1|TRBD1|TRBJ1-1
CASSHYTGGEAFF
TGCGCCAGCAGCCACTACACAGGGGGTGAAGCTTTCTTT
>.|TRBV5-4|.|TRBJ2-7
CASSYFSEQYF
TGTGCCAGCAGCTATTTCAGCGAGCAGTACTTC
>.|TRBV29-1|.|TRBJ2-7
CSVVGTLGESSYEQYF
TGCAGCGTTGTCGGAACTTTAGGGGAGAGCTCCTACGAGCAGTACTTC
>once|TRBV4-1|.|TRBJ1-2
CASSQESGDGYTF
TGCGCCAGCAGCCAAGAGTCAGGGGATGGCTACACCTTC
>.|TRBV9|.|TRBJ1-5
CASSLDESPEPQHF
TGTGCCAGCAGCCTCGACGAGTCCCCCGAGCCCCAGCATTTT
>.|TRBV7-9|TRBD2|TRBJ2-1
CASSLEGLAPRYNEQFF
TGTGCCAGCAGCTTAGAGGGACTAGCGCCCCGCTACAATGAGCAGTTCTTC
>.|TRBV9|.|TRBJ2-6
CASSTYDRPPLGANVLTF
TGTGCCAGCAGCACTTATGACAGGCCGCCTCTTGGGGCCAACGTCCTGACTTTC
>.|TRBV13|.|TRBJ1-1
CASSPGPYF
TGTGCCAGCAGCCCGGGCCCATACTTT
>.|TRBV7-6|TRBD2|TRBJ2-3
CASSTGLGRDTQYF
TGTGCCAGCAGCACGGGACTAGGGAGGGATACGCAGTATTTT
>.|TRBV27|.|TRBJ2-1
CASSSDGYNEQFF
TGTGCCAGCAGTTCGGACGGCTACAATGAGCAGTTCTTC
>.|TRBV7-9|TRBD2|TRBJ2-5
CASQSIGGLYQETQYF
TGTGCCAGCCAAAGTATCGGGGGGTTATACCAAGAGACCCAGTACTTC
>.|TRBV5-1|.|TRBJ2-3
CASSLNPDSADTQYF
TGCGCCAGCAGCTTGAACCCTGACAGCGCAGATACGCAGTATTTT
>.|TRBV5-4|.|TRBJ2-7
CASSLGPEQYF
TGTGCCAGCAGCTTAGGGCCCGAGCAGTACTTC
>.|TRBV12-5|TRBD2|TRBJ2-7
CASARAGGPYEQYF
TGTGCTAGTGCTCGAGCGGGGGGCCCCTACGAGCAGTACTTC
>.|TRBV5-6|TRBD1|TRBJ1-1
CASSIGQDWAEAFF
TGTGCCAGCAGCATAGGACAGGATTGGGCCGAAGCTTTCTTT
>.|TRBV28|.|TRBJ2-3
CASSLSVGPPTDTQYF
TGTGCCAGCAGTTTATCAGTGGGACCACCGACAGATACGCAGTATTTT
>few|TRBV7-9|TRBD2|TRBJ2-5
CASSLPTYGASGDQETQYF
TGTGCCAGCAGCTTACCGACATACGGGGCTAGCGGGGATCAAGAGACCCAGTACTTC
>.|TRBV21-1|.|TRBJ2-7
CASPQPSGFSYEQYF
TGTGCCAGTCCCCAGCCTAGCGGGTTCTCCTACGAGCAGTACTTC
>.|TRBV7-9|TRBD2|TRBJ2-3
CASSLGLAGTDTQYF
TGTGCCAGCAGCTTGGGACTAGCGGGCACAGATACGCAGTATTTT
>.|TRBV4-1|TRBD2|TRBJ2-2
CASSQVPAGVSGELFF
TGCGCCAGCAGCCAAGTTCCAGCGGGAGTCAGCGGGGAGCTGTTTTTT
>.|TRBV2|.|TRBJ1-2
CASSLSVLTSKNGYTF
TGTGCCAGCAGCCTGAGCGTGTTGACCTCGAAAAATGGCTACACCTTC
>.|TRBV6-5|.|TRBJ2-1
CASGTFSNEQFF
TGTGCCAGCGGGACTTTTAGTAATGAGCAGTTCTTC
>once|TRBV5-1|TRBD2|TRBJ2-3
CASSWTGGLRTDTQYF
TGCGCCAGCAGCTGGACGGGGGGGCTTCGCACAGATACGCAGTATTTT
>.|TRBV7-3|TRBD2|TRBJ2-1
CASSLSPGGDEQFF
TGTGCCAGCAGCTTAAGTCCCGGGGGGGATGAGCAGTTCTTC
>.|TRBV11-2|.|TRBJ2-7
CASSLVWQGYSYEQYF
TGTGCCAGCAGCTTAGTATGGCAGGGGTACTCCTACGAGCAGTACTTC
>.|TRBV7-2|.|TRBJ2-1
CASRGANYNEQFF
TGTGCCAGCAGGGGGGCCAACTACAATGAGCAGTTCTTC
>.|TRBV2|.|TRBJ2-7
CASIASFEQYF
TGTGCCAGCATAGCGAGCTTTGAGCAGTACTTC
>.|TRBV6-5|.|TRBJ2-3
CATRGVSSTDTQYF
TGTGCCACCCGAGGGGTCTCCTCCACAGATACGCAGTATTTT
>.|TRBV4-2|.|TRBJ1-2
CASSQDRGGWGYTF
TGTGCCAGCAGCCAAGATCGCGGAGGATGGGGCTACACCTTC
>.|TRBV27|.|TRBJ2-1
CASRSVGEQFF
TGTGCCAGCAGAAGCGTTGGTGAGCAGTTCTTC
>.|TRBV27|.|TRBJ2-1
CASSLSAAPNEQFF
TGTGCCAGCAGTTTATCGGCAGCGCCGAATGAGCAGTTCTTC
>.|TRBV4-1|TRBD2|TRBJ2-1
CASSQDGRLGRESSNEQFF
TGCGCCAGCAGCCAAGATGGCAGACTGGGGCGGGAGTCCAGCAATGAGCAGTTCTTC
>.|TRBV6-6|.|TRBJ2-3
CASSYGIAVQSDTQYF
TGTGCCAGCAGTTACGGTATAGCGGTCCAATCAGATACGCAGTATTTT
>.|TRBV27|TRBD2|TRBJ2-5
CASSSPTSGQETQYF
TGTGCCAGCAGTTCCCCTACTAGCGGCCAAGAGACCCAGTACTTC
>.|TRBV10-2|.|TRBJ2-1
CASSVGAGSYNEQFF
TGCGCCAGCAGTGTGGGGGCGGGCTCCTACAATGAGCAGTTCTTC
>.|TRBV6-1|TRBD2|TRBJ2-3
CASSGTSGGPDTQYF
TGTGCCAGCAGTGGGACTAGCGGGGGGCCAGATACGCAGTATTTT
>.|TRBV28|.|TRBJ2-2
CASSLPTAEINTGELFF
TGTGCCAGCAGTTTACCTACCGCCGAGATCAACACCGGGGAGCTGTTTTTT
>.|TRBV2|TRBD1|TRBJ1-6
CASSEMGQRSPLHF
TGTGCCAGCAGTGAAATGGGACAGCGTTCACCCCTCCACTTT
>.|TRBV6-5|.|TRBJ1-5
CASNGPNQPQHF
TGTGCCAGCAACGGACCCAATCAGCCCCAGCATTTT
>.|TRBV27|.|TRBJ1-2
CASSLRGGGIHYGYTF
TGTGCCAGCAGTTTAAGAGGGGGGGGGATCCACTATGGCTACACCTTC
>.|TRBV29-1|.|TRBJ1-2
CSVGDTNYGYTF
TGCAGCGTTGGGGACACGAACTATGGCTACACCTTC
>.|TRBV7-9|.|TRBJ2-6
CARVNGANVLTF
TGTGCCCGGGTAAATGGGGCCAACGTCCTGACTTTC
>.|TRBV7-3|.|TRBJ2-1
CASSQGDEQFF
TGTGCCAGCAGCCAAGGAGATGAGCAGTTCTTC
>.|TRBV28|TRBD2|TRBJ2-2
CASSFSSGGGWEVVGELFF
TGTGCCAGCAGTTTCTCAAGCGGGGGTGGTTGGGAGGTTGTCGGGGAGCTGTTTTTT
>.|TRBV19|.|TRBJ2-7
CASSNGRVQYF
TGTGCCAGTAGTAACGGCAGGGTGCAGTACTTC
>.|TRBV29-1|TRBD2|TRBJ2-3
CSVEVAGEAQYF
TGCAGCGTCGAAGTCGCGGGAGAGGCGCAGTATTTT
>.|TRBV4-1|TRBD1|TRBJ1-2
CASSQDGQGTHYGYTF
TGCGCCAGCAGCCAGGATGGACAGGGCACACACTATGGCTACACCTTC
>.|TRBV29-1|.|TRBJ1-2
CSVEGGLGHSVYGYTF
TGCAGCGTTGAAGGAGGGCTAGGGCACTCGGTCTATGGCTACACCTTC
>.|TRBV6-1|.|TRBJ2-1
CAGGLGETYNEQFF
TGTGCCGGGGGGTTAGGGGAGACCTACAATGAGCAGTTCTTC
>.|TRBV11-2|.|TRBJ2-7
CASSLEYPTEAFYEQYF
TGTGCCAGCAGCTTAGAATATCCGACAGAGGCTTTCTACGAGCAGTACTTC
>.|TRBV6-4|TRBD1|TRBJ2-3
CASRGGGTGNFTDTQYF
TGTGCCAGCAGGGGAGGGGGGACAGGGAACTTTACAGATACGCAGTATTTT
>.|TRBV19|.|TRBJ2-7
CASSSPARDHSYEQYF
TGTGCCAGTAGTTCTCCTGCCAGGGACCACTCCTACGAGCAGTACTTC